A selection of T cell receptor beta chains follows, all from one sample in a study of blood T cell repertoires in COVID-19. Produced via immunoSEQ multiplex PCR; TCRdb's table is partial and in-frame only. The table lists fewer than 300,000 clones, approximately 87% of them singletons. Sequenced sample: peripheral blood. The receptors were gathered from a woman under 40 with COVID-19, enrolled during active disease. The CDR3 runs from the conserved cysteine through the conserved F or W. The D gene is left open where the match is weak. Not all rows give a size; the values are once, few, many and, for expanded clones, a class.

v_gene: TRBV19
d_gene: .
j_gene: TRBJ1-6
abundance: .
CDR3nt: TGTGCCAGTAGTATATTGGCCAGGGGATCACCCCTCCACTTT
CDR3aa: CASSILARGSPLHF

v_gene: TRBV5-1
d_gene: TRBD1
j_gene: TRBJ2-6
abundance: .
CDR3nt: TGCGCCAGCAGCTTACAGGGGCTGAGCTCTGGGGCCAACGTCCTGACTTTC
CDR3aa: CASSLQGLSSGANVLTF

v_gene: TRBV6-5
d_gene: .
j_gene: TRBJ2-7
abundance: .
CDR3nt: TGTGCCAGCAGTTACTTAACCGGGACTGCCGGTTACGAGCAGTACTTC
CDR3aa: CASSYLTGTAGYEQYF

v_gene: TRBV7-9
d_gene: .
j_gene: TRBJ1-5
abundance: once
CDR3nt: TGTGCCAGCAGCTCGTCCGCGGGGGGAGACCAGCCCCAGCATTTT
CDR3aa: CASSSSAGGDQPQHF

v_gene: TRBV7-9
d_gene: .
j_gene: TRBJ2-3
abundance: once
CDR3nt: TGTGCCAGCAGTGGAGGTGCAGATACGCAGTATTTT
CDR3aa: CASSGGADTQYF

v_gene: TRBV19
d_gene: .
j_gene: TRBJ2-3
abundance: .
CDR3nt: TGTGCCAGCCAGGTCACAGATACGCAGTATTTT
CDR3aa: CASQVTDTQYF

v_gene: TRBV7-2
d_gene: TRBD1
j_gene: TRBJ2-1
abundance: .
CDR3nt: TGTGCCAGCAGCATAAGTCACAGGGGTAGCAATGAGCAGTTCTTC
CDR3aa: CASSISHRGSNEQFF

v_gene: TRBV19
d_gene: TRBD2
j_gene: TRBJ2-3
abundance: .
CDR3nt: TGTGCCAGTAGTACGGTAGCGGGGGGGAGTACAGATACGCAGTATTTT
CDR3aa: CASSTVAGGSTDTQYF

v_gene: TRBV5-1
d_gene: TRBD2
j_gene: TRBJ2-3
abundance: .
CDR3nt: TGCGCCAGCAGCCGAAACTTAGCGGGGACCACAGATACGCAGTATTTT
CDR3aa: CASSRNLAGTTDTQYF

v_gene: TRBV29-1
d_gene: .
j_gene: TRBJ1-1
abundance: .
CDR3nt: TGCAGCGTTTTGGGGGCTGACACTGAAGCTTTCTTT
CDR3aa: CSVLGADTEAFF

v_gene: TRBV13
d_gene: .
j_gene: TRBJ2-1
abundance: .
CDR3nt: TGTGCCAGCAGCTTAAGACTAGTATATGAGCAGTTCTTC
CDR3aa: CASSLRLVYEQFF

v_gene: TRBV15
d_gene: .
j_gene: TRBJ1-5
abundance: .
CDR3nt: TGTGCCACCAGCAGAGTGATCAGCGATTATAGCAATCAGCCCCAGCATTTT
CDR3aa: CATSRVISDYSNQPQHF

v_gene: TRBV2
d_gene: .
j_gene: TRBJ1-1
abundance: .
CDR3nt: TGTGCCAGCAGTGAAAGGGGGGGAACTGAAGCTTTCTTT
CDR3aa: CASSERGGTEAFF

v_gene: TRBV6-5
d_gene: .
j_gene: TRBJ2-5
abundance: once
CDR3nt: TGTGCCAGCGAAGGGGTACAAGAGACCCAGTACTTC
CDR3aa: CASEGVQETQYF

v_gene: TRBV30
d_gene: .
j_gene: TRBJ2-1
abundance: .
CDR3nt: TGTGCCTGGAGTGATATGAGGGGGGGCCGCTACAATGAGCAGTTCTTC
CDR3aa: CAWSDMRGGRYNEQFF

v_gene: TRBV11-3
d_gene: .
j_gene: TRBJ1-1
abundance: .
CDR3nt: TGTGCCAGCAGCTTGGGGGACATGAACACTGAAGCTTTCTTT
CDR3aa: CASSLGDMNTEAFF

v_gene: TRBV5-1
d_gene: TRBD1
j_gene: TRBJ2-5
abundance: .
CDR3nt: TGCGCCAGCAGGGTGTCCGGGACAGGGCTCCAAGAGACCCAGTACTTC
CDR3aa: CASRVSGTGLQETQYF

v_gene: TRBV19
d_gene: TRBD1
j_gene: TRBJ1-1
abundance: few
CDR3nt: TGTGCCAGTAGTTCGCGCCGAAGGACAGGGGGGATGCGGACTGAAGCTTTCTTT
CDR3aa: CASSSRRRTGGMRTEAFF

v_gene: TRBV6-1
d_gene: TRBD1
j_gene: TRBJ1-4
abundance: .
CDR3nt: TGTGCCAGCAGTGGAGCCGGGACAGGGAATGAAAAACTGTTTTTT
CDR3aa: CASSGAGTGNEKLFF

v_gene: TRBV3-1/TRBV3-2
d_gene: TRBD2
j_gene: TRBJ2-5
abundance: .
CDR3nt: TGTGCCAGCAGCCAAGGACTAGCGGGGAGACAAGAGACCCAGTACTTC
CDR3aa: CASSQGLAGRQETQYF

v_gene: TRBV27
d_gene: TRBD1
j_gene: TRBJ1-6
abundance: once
CDR3nt: TGTGCCAGCAGAGCCGGGACAGGAGCCAATTCACCCCTCCACTTT
CDR3aa: CASRAGTGANSPLHF

v_gene: TRBV19
d_gene: .
j_gene: TRBJ1-1
abundance: .
CDR3nt: TGTGCCAGTAGTATAAACGGCGGCGCTGAAGCTTTCTTT
CDR3aa: CASSINGGAEAFF

v_gene: TRBV5-1
d_gene: TRBD1
j_gene: TRBJ2-3
abundance: .
CDR3nt: TGCGCCAGCGGGACAGGGGCCACAGATACGCAGTATTTT
CDR3aa: CASGTGATDTQYF

v_gene: TRBV5-1
d_gene: TRBD2
j_gene: TRBJ2-7
abundance: .
CDR3nt: TGCGCCAGCAGCTTGGTCGGGGGGGCCGCCTACGAGCAGTACTTC
CDR3aa: CASSLVGGAAYEQYF

v_gene: TRBV6-1
d_gene: TRBD1
j_gene: TRBJ1-2
abundance: .
CDR3nt: TGTGCCAGCAGCCAGGGGACAGGGCCGTATGGCTACACCTTC
CDR3aa: CASSQGTGPYGYTF

v_gene: TRBV7-9
d_gene: TRBD1
j_gene: TRBJ1-1
abundance: once
CDR3nt: TGTGCCAGCAGCTCGCGACAGGGGGCAATCACTGAAGCTTTCTTT
CDR3aa: CASSSRQGAITEAFF

v_gene: TRBV5-6
d_gene: .
j_gene: TRBJ1-1
abundance: .
CDR3nt: TGTGCCAGCAGCTTTCCGAAAGATAAAGAATTCAGAATGAACACTGAAGCTTTCTTT
CDR3aa: CASSFPKDKEFRMNTEAFF

v_gene: TRBV27
d_gene: .
j_gene: TRBJ1-1
abundance: .
CDR3nt: TGTGCCAGCAGTTCGATATACGGGATTAGCATGAACACTGAAGCTTTCTTT
CDR3aa: CASSSIYGISMNTEAFF

v_gene: TRBV2
d_gene: TRBD2
j_gene: TRBJ2-2
abundance: .
CDR3nt: TGTGCCAGCAGCCCCCAGCGGGGGGCCCACACCGGGGAGCTGTTTTTT
CDR3aa: CASSPQRGAHTGELFF

v_gene: TRBV20-1
d_gene: .
j_gene: TRBJ2-2
abundance: .
CDR3nt: TGCAGTGCTAGTGGCGTATCGACGAACACCGGGGAGCTGTTTTTT
CDR3aa: CSASGVSTNTGELFF

v_gene: TRBV29-1
d_gene: .
j_gene: TRBJ1-1
abundance: .
CDR3nt: TGCAGCGCCCCAACAGAGAACACTGAAGCTTTCTTT
CDR3aa: CSAPTENTEAFF

v_gene: TRBV7-9
d_gene: .
j_gene: TRBJ1-3
abundance: .
CDR3nt: TGTGCCAGCAGCTTAGGGGCCCCCTCTGGAAACACCATATATTTT
CDR3aa: CASSLGAPSGNTIYF

v_gene: TRBV10-2
d_gene: TRBD2
j_gene: TRBJ2-3
abundance: .
CDR3nt: TGCGCCACCGGACTAGCGGGGATCACAGATACGCAGTATTTT
CDR3aa: CATGLAGITDTQYF

v_gene: TRBV2
d_gene: TRBD2
j_gene: TRBJ2-1
abundance: .
CDR3nt: TGTGCCAGCAGAGGACTGACTAGCTCCGCGCAGTTCTTC
CDR3aa: CASRGLTSSAQFF

v_gene: TRBV19
d_gene: .
j_gene: TRBJ1-5
abundance: .
CDR3nt: TGTGCCAGTAGTTCCGCCGGACAGCTCAATCAGCCCCAGCATTTT
CDR3aa: CASSSAGQLNQPQHF

v_gene: TRBV27
d_gene: TRBD1
j_gene: TRBJ2-2
abundance: once
CDR3nt: TGTGCCAGCAGGGACAGGGTGGTTGCCGGGGAGCTGTTTTTT
CDR3aa: CASRDRVVAGELFF

v_gene: TRBV7-2
d_gene: .
j_gene: TRBJ1-3
abundance: .
CDR3nt: TGTGCCAGCAGCTTCTCACAGGTTTCTGGAAACACCATATATTTT
CDR3aa: CASSFSQVSGNTIYF

v_gene: TRBV5-5
d_gene: .
j_gene: TRBJ1-5
abundance: .
CDR3nt: TGTGCCAGCAGCTTATGGAGGGGAGAGAATCAGCCCCAGCATTTT
CDR3aa: CASSLWRGENQPQHF

v_gene: TRBV3-1/TRBV3-2
d_gene: TRBD2
j_gene: TRBJ2-5
abundance: .
CDR3nt: TGTGCCAGCAGCCAAGACCGGAGCGGGGGGGCACGGGAGACCCAGTACTTC
CDR3aa: CASSQDRSGGARETQYF

v_gene: TRBV6-5
d_gene: .
j_gene: TRBJ2-3
abundance: .
CDR3nt: TGTGCCAGCAGTTATTCCCCCCGGCAGGGCCCAGATACGCAGTATTTT
CDR3aa: CASSYSPRQGPDTQYF

v_gene: TRBV19
d_gene: TRBD1
j_gene: TRBJ1-2
abundance: .
CDR3nt: TGTGCCAGTGGACGGGACAGGGGGCTAGGGGGCTACACCTTC
CDR3aa: CASGRDRGLGGYTF

v_gene: TRBV3-1/TRBV3-2
d_gene: .
j_gene: TRBJ2-1
abundance: .
CDR3nt: TGTGCCAGCAGCCAAGGTCCCGGACTTTACTACAATGAGCAGTTCTTC
CDR3aa: CASSQGPGLYYNEQFF

v_gene: TRBV19
d_gene: TRBD2
j_gene: TRBJ2-7
abundance: few
CDR3nt: TGTGCCAGTAGTATAGGGGGGACTAGCGGGACCTACGAGCAGTACTTC
CDR3aa: CASSIGGTSGTYEQYF

v_gene: TRBV12-3/TRBV12-4
d_gene: .
j_gene: TRBJ1-3
abundance: .
CDR3nt: TGTGCCAGCAGTCCTTACTCTGGAAACACCATATATTTT
CDR3aa: CASSPYSGNTIYF

v_gene: TRBV25-1
d_gene: TRBD1
j_gene: TRBJ2-7
abundance: .
CDR3nt: TGTGCCAGCAGTCTCCCCGGGACAGGGAGGCAGTACTTC
CDR3aa: CASSLPGTGRQYF

v_gene: TRBV19
d_gene: .
j_gene: TRBJ1-1
abundance: .
CDR3nt: TGTGCCAGTAGTCTCTACCAGGGATTGAGCACTGAAGCTTTCTTT
CDR3aa: CASSLYQGLSTEAFF

v_gene: TRBV19
d_gene: TRBD1
j_gene: TRBJ2-5
abundance: .
CDR3nt: TGTGCCAGTCGCACTTGGACAGGGGCGGACCAAGAGACCCAGTACTTC
CDR3aa: CASRTWTGADQETQYF

v_gene: TRBV6-5
d_gene: .
j_gene: TRBJ1-5
abundance: .
CDR3nt: TGTGCCAGCATCCCCCGTCTTAATCAGCCCCAGCATTTT
CDR3aa: CASIPRLNQPQHF

v_gene: TRBV7-8
d_gene: .
j_gene: TRBJ1-4
abundance: .
CDR3nt: TGTGCCAGCAGCCAGCGGGACTTACCGAGCGGGAAACTGTTTTTT
CDR3aa: CASSQRDLPSGKLFF